This T cell receptor (beta chain) was recorded in a study of neurological immune-mediated disorders. Germline CDR1 is SGHDN and CDR2 is FVKESK. V was cut by 4 bases and J by 0 bases, with 10 bases left in between. The length of the CDR3 is 16 residues. This clonotype was counted many times. Antigen unknown. The cDNA was synthesized by 5'RACE incorporating 10-nucleotide random UMIs. TCRdb reanalysed the 5' RACE reads using MiXCR and keeps one entry per CDR3 protein. The table records roughly 10,000 distinct CDR3 sequences, roughly 20% of them present only once. Overall study results and limits: The greatest degree of TCR clonal expansion was observed in HTLV-1-associated myelopathy, with the lowest in multiple sclerosis, below that of healthy controls.

The sample was CD8+ T cells from blood. J is TRBJ2-6 and V is TRBV14; no clear D. The clonotype comes from an older woman with HTLV-1-associated myelopathy (HAM/TSP). CDR3 sequence reads: CASSPISDSGANVLTF. CDR3 nucleotides: TGTGCCAGCAGCCCAATATCGGACTCTGGGGCCAACGTCCTGACTTTC. The complete variable domain, with remaining parts taken from reference TRBV14 and TRBJ2-6, reads EAGVTQFPSHSVIEKGQTVTLRCDPISGHDNLYWYRRVMGKEIKFLLHFVKESKQDESGMPNNRFLAERTGGTYSTLKVQPAELEDSGVYFCASSPISDSGANVLTFGAGSRLTVL.